This TCR beta chain stems from a study of T cells in Graves' hyperthyroidism and ophthalmopathy (dated by TCRdb to between 2018 and 2021). About the investigation overall: Peripheral blood samples were taken at initial diagnosis, before any treatment was given. The 100 discovery patients were divided at random into training and test sets in a 7:3 ratio. In addition, the study compared T-cell repertoires in thyroid tissue and in blood from a handful of Graves' hyperthyroidism patients. After sampling, hyperthyroidism patients received methimazole starting at 30 mg daily, and ophthalmopathy patients received high-dose intravenous methylprednisolone. An independent validation cohort of 18 to 20 hyperthyroidism patients and some 15 patients who later progressed to ophthalmopathy tested prospective prediction of ophthalmopathy. According to the paper, TCR Vbeta CDR3 sequencing was carried out on over 130 peripheral blood samples, which came from 40 to 45 ophthalmopathy, around 74 hyperthyroidism and roughly 17 progressor patients. TCR V-J signatures able to tell the groups apart were searched for in a discovery cohort of approximately 95 patients, of whom more than 40 had Graves' ophthalmopathy and 57 had stable Graves' hyperthyroidism.

Amplification of TCR beta CDR3 regions was carried out from RNA transcripts. A first-round RT-PCR of the TCR CDR3 used the HTBI primer set with the Qiagen OneStep RT-PCR kit. Libraries were constructed in a second round of multiplex PCR, after which size selection and purification were carried out. Sequencing of the libraries was done on an Illumina HiSeq2000 using paired-end 100 bp reads. Processing in the source paper ran as follows. Raw data were processed with SOAPnuke, discarding reads with adapters, uncalled bases, mean Phred below 15, or no exact constant-primer or identifier match. High-quality paired reads were merged using COPE v1.2.5, and each unique nucleotide sequence was defined as a clonotype. Clonotypes were aligned to IMGT TRBV, TRBD and TRBJ reference segments using MiTCR v1.1. Analysis was restricted to V-J combinations with a frequency above 0.0001, which covered approximately 99% of repertoires. The TCS score was defined as the ratio of F50 (clonal expansion) to E x V (chaos), calculated using BLOSUM62-based TCRdist between CDR3 peptides within each V-J. Welch's t-statistics and random forest reduced roughly 500 V-J features to 10 to 15, which were used in a naive Bayes classifier (R e1071). TCRdb reworked the public reads: Q25 trimming with fastp, MiXCR clone assembly, productive beta chains retained. Each CDR3 protein appears once, grouped with its most common genes and DNA. TCRdb, not the original authors, processed these V and J calls. For this sample there are hundreds of thousands of distinct CDR3 sequences; roughly 14% appear just once. Roughly 13% of the sample is taken by the ten largest.

V and J are truncated by 6 bases and 9 bases respectively, leaving an intervening sequence of 17 bases. The germline V gene provides CDR1 SNHLY and CDR2 FYNNEI. Including the terminal cysteine and phenylalanine, the CDR3 comprises 13 residues. The sequence is cut down to CDR3 DNA, 39 bases in frame from base 1. Findings and caveats that apply to the study as a whole: In validation, the model predicted progression to ophthalmopathy a median of roughly 6.1 months before onset, with about 71% sensitivity and 72.22% specificity. Most expanded thyroid clonotypes (frequency above 0.001) were also detected in blood, a finding suggesting that blood repertoires may reflect thyroid immune responses. No statistical method was used to set the sample size in advance, and investigators knew the group allocation. Ophthalmopathy was separated from stable hyperthyroidism by a 13 V-J signature model, with over 85% sensitivity and about 81% specificity obtained in cross-validation and 80%/75% obtained in testing.

This clonotype was seen at least ten times. It lacks a known antigen. Qualities for individual bases were not recorded, and no much larger clone is one base off. Moderately to severely active disease, a Clinical Activity Score of at least 3, a NOSPECS grade of at least 4, and a duration under 3 months were present in ophthalmopathy patients. Any patient with an uncontrolled infection, another autoimmune disease, pregnancy or lactation was excluded. Diagnoses were established on the basis of clinical symptoms, serum thyroxine and TRAb, thyroid ultrasound, and orbital computed tomography. Ficoll-Paque density gradient centrifugation was used to isolate PBMCs from 8.5 to 10 ml of fresh peripheral blood. Total RNA was extracted using Trizol reagent, and RNA quality was assessed on an Agilent 2100 Bioanalyzer.

Specimen: blood. The rearranged segments are TRBV2 and TRBJ1-2, and possibly TRBD1, on 6 matching bases. The source of this sequence is a man aged 18 to 29 with Graves' ophthalmopathy. CDR3 protein: CASRQTGGVSYTF. The DNA sequence is TGTGCCAGCAGGCAGACAGGCGGCGTCAGCTACACCTTC.